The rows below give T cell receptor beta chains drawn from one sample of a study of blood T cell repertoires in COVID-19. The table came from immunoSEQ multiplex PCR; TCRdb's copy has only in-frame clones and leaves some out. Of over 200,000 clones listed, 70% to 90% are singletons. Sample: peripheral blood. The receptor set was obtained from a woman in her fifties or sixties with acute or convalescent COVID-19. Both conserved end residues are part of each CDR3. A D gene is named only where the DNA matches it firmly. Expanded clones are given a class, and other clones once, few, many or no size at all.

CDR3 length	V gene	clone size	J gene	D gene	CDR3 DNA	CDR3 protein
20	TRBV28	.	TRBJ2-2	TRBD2	TGTGCCAGCAGTTTCCCCCTTAAACTAGCGGGAGGGCCAGTGACCGGGGAGCTGTTTTTT	CASSFPLKLAGGPVTGELFF
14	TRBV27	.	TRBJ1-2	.	TGTGCCAGCAGTTTTCGGGGTCAGGTCTATGGCTACACCTTC	CASSFRGQVYGYTF
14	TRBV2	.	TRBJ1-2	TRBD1	TGTGCCAGCAGACCTAGGACAGGCGCCTATGGCTACACCTTC	CASRPRTGAYGYTF
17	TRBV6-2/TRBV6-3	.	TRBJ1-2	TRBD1	TGTGCCAGCAGTCCCACAGGGACAGGGTGGAATAGTAATGGCTACACCTTC	CASSPTGTGWNSNGYTF
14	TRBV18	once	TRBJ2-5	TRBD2	TGTGCCAGCTCACCGAGGCTAGCGGAAGAGACCCAGTACTTC	CASSPRLAEETQYF
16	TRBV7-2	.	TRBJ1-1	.	TGTGCCAGCAGCTTAGTCGGGATACAAATGAACACTGAAGCTTTCTTT	CASSLVGIQMNTEAFF
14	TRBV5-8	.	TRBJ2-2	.	TGTGCCAGCAGCTGGGGGGTTAACACCGGGGAGCTGTTTTTT	CASSWGVNTGELFF
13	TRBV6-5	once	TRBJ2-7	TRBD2	TGTGCCAGCAGTTTAGCGGGAGGGTACGAGCAGTACTTC	CASSLAGGYEQYF
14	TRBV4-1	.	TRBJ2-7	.	TGCGCCAGCAGCCAAGTCGGCAGGGACTACGAGCAGTACTTC	CASSQVGRDYEQYF
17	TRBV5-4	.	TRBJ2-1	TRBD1	TGTGCCAGCAGCCCCCTCGACAGGGGGCGCTCCTACAATGAGCAGTTCTTC	CASSPLDRGRSYNEQFF
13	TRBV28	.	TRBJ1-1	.	TGTGCCAGCAGCCTGACTGGGAACACTGAAGCTTTCTTT	CASSLTGNTEAFF
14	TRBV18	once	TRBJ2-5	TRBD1	TGTGCCAGCTCACCTCGACAGGGGGGCTTGGCCCAGTACTTC	CASSPRQGGLAQYF
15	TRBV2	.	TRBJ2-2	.	TGTGCCAGCAGTGAAGAGCGGGTGAACACCGGGGAGCTGTTTTTT	CASSEERVNTGELFF
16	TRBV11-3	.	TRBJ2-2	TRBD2	TGTGCCAGCAGCAGCCCCGGACTAGCGGCACTCGGGGAGCTGTTTTTT	CASSSPGLAALGELFF
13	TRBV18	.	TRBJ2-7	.	TGTGCCACCTTAGCGGGACAGGGTGGAGAGCAGTACTTC	CATLAGQGGEQYF
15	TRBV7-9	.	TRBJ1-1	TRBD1	TGTGCCAGCAGCGCCGGACAGGGGGAGAACACTGAAGCTTTCTTT	CASSAGQGENTEAFF
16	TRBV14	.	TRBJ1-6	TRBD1	TGTGCCAGCAGCCAGCTACGGGGACAGGGCCTATCACCCCTCCACTTT	CASSQLRGQGLSPLHF
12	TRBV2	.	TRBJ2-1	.	TGTGCCAGCATAGCTGCGGGCGCTGAGCAGTTCTTC	CASIAAGAEQFF
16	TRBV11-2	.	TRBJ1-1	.	TGTGCCAGCAGCAGAAGCCCCCCTCAGGGCGTCACTGAAGCTTTCTTT	CASSRSPPQGVTEAFF
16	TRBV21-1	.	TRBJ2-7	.	TGTGCCAGCAGCGAAGAACTAGCGCCGGTACCCTACGAGCAGTACTTC	CASSEELAPVPYEQYF
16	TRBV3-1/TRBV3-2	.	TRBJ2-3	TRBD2	TGTGCCAGCAGCCATTCGGGACTAGGGGAGGGGGATACGCAGTATTTT	CASSHSGLGEGDTQYF
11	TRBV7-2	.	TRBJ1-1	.	TGTGCCAGTGGACTCGGCGCTGAAGCTTTCTTT	CASGLGAEAFF
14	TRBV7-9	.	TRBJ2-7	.	TGTGCCATCAGGCATCGGGGGAGTAGCGACGAGCAGTACTTC	CAIRHRGSSDEQYF
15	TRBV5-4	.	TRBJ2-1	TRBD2	TGTGCCAGCAGCACTAGGACTAGCGATTACAATGAGCAGTTCTTC	CASSTRTSDYNEQFF
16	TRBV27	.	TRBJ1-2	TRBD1	TGTGCCAGCAGGGACAACAGGGGGACATTTTACTATGGCTACACCTTC	CASRDNRGTFYYGYTF
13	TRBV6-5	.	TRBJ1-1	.	TGTGCCAGCAGTTACTCTTGGGGGCTTGAAGCTTTCTTT	CASSYSWGLEAFF
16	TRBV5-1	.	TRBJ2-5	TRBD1	TGCGCCAGCACCGCGCTGGGGACAGGGGAACAAGAGACCCAGTACTTC	CASTALGTGEQETQYF
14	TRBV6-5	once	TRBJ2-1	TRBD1	TGTGCCAGCAGCGAGACAGGGGTCTACAATGAGCAGTTCTTC	CASSETGVYNEQFF
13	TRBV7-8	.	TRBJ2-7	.	TGTGCCAGCAGCCGTTGGGCGAGCTACGAGCAGTACTTC	CASSRWASYEQYF
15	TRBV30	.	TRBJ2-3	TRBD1	TGTGCCTGGACTGGGGACAGTCATAACACAGATACGCAGTATTTT	CAWTGDSHNTDTQYF
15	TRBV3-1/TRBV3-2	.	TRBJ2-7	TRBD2	TGTGCCAGCAGGTTAGTAGCGGGAGGGCCAGACGAGCAGTACTTC	CASRLVAGGPDEQYF
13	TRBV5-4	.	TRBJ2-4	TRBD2	TGTGCCAGCAGCCCCGGGGAGGGGAACATTCAGTACTTC	CASSPGEGNIQYF
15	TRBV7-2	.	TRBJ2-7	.	TGTGCCAGCAGCTTTTGGTCAGACGGCGAGGGCGAGCAGTACTTC	CASSFWSDGEGEQYF
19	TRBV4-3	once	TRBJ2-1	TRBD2	TGCGCCAGCAGCCAAGAGGGGCGGGGACTAGCGGGAATCGGCAATGAGCAGTTCTTC	CASSQEGRGLAGIGNEQFF
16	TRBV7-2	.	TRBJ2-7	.	TGTGCCAGCAGGAGGACCAGCAGGGGGGTAAGCTACGAGCAGTACTTC	CASRRTSRGVSYEQYF